The 5 T cell receptor beta chains below all came from one sample that was sequenced in a study of T cell responses to AZD1222 COVID-19 vaccine. Sequencing was performed with immunoSEQ multiplex PCR; in TCRdb, only in-frame clones are kept and a portion is missing. The repertoire includes 140,000 to 150,000 clones, approximately 90% of them detected once, and under 3.5% sits in the top ten. The sequences come from peripheral blood, collected 28 days after the second AZD1222 dose. These receptors all stem from an adult who received the AZD1222 COVID-19 vaccine.

The gene calls are TRBV10-1 and TRBJ1-1; possibly TRBD1 for D (6 bases). Germline V lookup: CDR1 WNHNN, CDR2 SYGVQD (reference sequence). The V gene lost 4 bases and the J gene lost 7 bases, with 13 bases spanning the gap. CDR3 size: 13 residues. The CDR3 nucleotides are TGCGCCAGCAGTGGACAGGCCGGTAGTGAAGCTTTCTTT. Protein product: CASSGQAGSEAFF.

The chain combines TRBV28 with TRBJ1-2; no definite D call. Trimming removed 2 bases from V and 6 bases from J, with 7 bases in between. Germline CDR1 reads MDHEN; CDR2 reads SYDVKM. The CDR3 loop spans 12 amino acids. As DNA, the CDR3 is TGTGCCAGCAGTTTAGGTCTCAATGGCTACACCTTC. It is translated as CASSLGLNGYTF.

This rearrangement joins TRBV19 to TRBJ2-7; D is perhaps TRBD2 (6 bases). V lost 7 bases and J lost 2, with 15 bases in between. Germline assignment: CDR1 LNHDA and CDR2 SQIVND (reference sequence). This CDR3 has 14 amino acids. The CDR3 region has the DNA TGTGCCAGTATGGACTACCACCCCCCCTACGAGCAGTACTTC. This codes for CASMDYHPPYEQYF.

The rearrangement uses TRBV28 and TRBJ2-7, with 9 bases lining up with TRBD2. The germline CDR1 and CDR2 sequences are MDHEN and SYDVKM. The V gene end was trimmed by 6 bases and the J gene end by 2 bases; junction bases not matched to a gene: 14. CDR3 length: 17 residues. The CDR3 reads CASSLSLAGSWAYEQYF. The CDR3 region has the DNA TGTGCCAGCAGCCTCTCCCTAGCGGGGTCCTGGGCCTACGAGCAGTACTTC. The full variable domain, in which reference TRBV28 and TRBJ2-7 provide the parts outside the CDR3, is DVKVTQSSRYLVKRTGEKVFLECVQDMDHENMFWYRQDPGLGLRLIYFSYDVKMKEKGDIPEGYSVSREKKERFSLILESASTNQTSMYLCASSLSLAGSWAYEQYFGPGTRLTVT.

This clone has only one observation. This chain links TRBV5-1 with TRBJ2-1; 11 bases match TRBD2. Germline-derived CDR1 and CDR2 are SGHRS and YFSETQ. The CDR3 loop spans 20 amino acids. V shed 0 bases and J 4 bases; nucleotides not matched to a gene: 15. The CDR3: CASSLAPLAGGPVQYNEQFF. In DNA form, the CDR3 reads TGCGCCAGCAGCTTGGCCCCGCTAGCGGGAGGACCCGTACAATACAATGAGCAGTTCTTC.